This T cell receptor (beta chain) originates from a study of CD8+ T cells in alopecia areata. Study information: Treated patients swallowed 5 to 10 mg of oral tofacitinib twice daily. The share of scalp area affected provided the severity score for treated patients.

Stated treatment: oral pan-JAK inhibitor, 5-10 mg twice daily. Study outcomes and limitations: A great number of expanded lesional clones endured in scalp and blood during tofacitinib. Higher clonality and more expanded CD8+ clones appeared in lesional than normal scalp.

This clone was recorded only once. What it binds is unknown. Distinct nucleotide sequences in the sample also encode this CDR3. Following RNA extraction, reverse transcription yielded cDNA that acted as the sequencing template. The data were produced by immunoSEQ multiplex PCR, yet TCRdb's version contains in-frame clones alone and is incomplete. Found here are 200,000 or so clones, roughly 50% of them singletons; the top ten hold about 5.5%. This CDR3 has 15 residues. The V segment lost 0 bases and the J segment 4 bases; nucleotides outside the gene matches: 4. Germline V CDR1 and CDR2: GTSNPN, SVGIG (reference sequence).

The sequences come from CD4+ T cells sorted from blood, collected at week 24, from a patient treated with tofacitinib. J is TRBJ2-1 and V is TRBV30, with TRBD2 identical over 9 bases. The source is a human donor with alopecia areata. CDR3 bases: TGTGCCTGGAGTGTTCTAGCGGGGTTTTACAATGAGCAGTTCTTC. It yields the protein CAWSVLAGFYNEQFF.